The rows below give T cell receptor beta chains drawn from one sample of a study of Tregs in tolerant kidney transplant recipients. Assay: immunoSEQ multiplex PCR; the TCRdb copy retains only in-frame clones and omits some. The sample consists of 50,000 or so clones, roughly nine tenths of them appearing once. The sample consisted of Tregs from blood. The receptor source for this set is a human donor in good health. Each CDR3 is given with its conserved first and last residue. D genes are given only for firm matches. The size of a clone is reported for some rows only, either as once, few or many, or as a class for expanded clones.

v_call: TRBV11-2; clone_size: .; j_call: TRBJ2-2; d_call: TRBD1; cdr3_aa: CASSIATGGNGELFF; cdr3_nt: TGTGCCAGCAGCATCGCGACAGGGGGCAACGGGGAGCTGTTTTTT
v_call: TRBV10-3; clone_size: .; j_call: TRBJ2-1; d_call: .; cdr3_aa: CATRDNNEQFF; cdr3_nt: TGTGCCACCCGGGACAACAATGAGCAGTTCTTC
v_call: TRBV19; clone_size: .; j_call: TRBJ1-2; d_call: .; cdr3_aa: CASSNRYYYGYTF; cdr3_nt: TGTGCCAGTAGTAACCGTTACTACTATGGCTACACCTTC
v_call: TRBV5-4; clone_size: .; j_call: TRBJ2-7; d_call: .; cdr3_aa: CASSPQGDGTYEQYF; cdr3_nt: TGTGCCAGCAGCCCGCAGGGAGACGGAACCTACGAGCAGTACTTC
v_call: TRBV5-8; clone_size: .; j_call: TRBJ2-1; d_call: TRBD2; cdr3_aa: CASSPGLAGGNEQFF; cdr3_nt: TGTGCCAGCAGCCCGGGACTAGCGGGGGGGAATGAGCAGTTCTTC
v_call: TRBV5-1; clone_size: .; j_call: TRBJ2-3; d_call: .; cdr3_aa: CASSLFGGTVSSTDTQYF; cdr3_nt: TGCGCCAGCAGCTTGTTTGGCGGGACCGTTTCTAGCACAGATACGCAGTATTTT
v_call: TRBV5-1; clone_size: .; j_call: TRBJ2-1; d_call: TRBD2; cdr3_aa: CASSQSGTSGNEQFF; cdr3_nt: TGCGCCAGCAGTCAATCCGGGACTAGCGGAAATGAGCAGTTCTTC
v_call: TRBV11-3; clone_size: .; j_call: TRBJ2-7; d_call: TRBD1; cdr3_aa: CASSSGGDPSEQYF; cdr3_nt: TGTGCCAGCAGCTCAGGGGGAGATCCTAGCGAGCAGTACTTC
v_call: TRBV6-1; clone_size: .; j_call: TRBJ2-5; d_call: .; cdr3_aa: CASRPGSLGKTQYF; cdr3_nt: TGTGCCAGCAGACCCGGGAGCCTAGGAAAGACCCAGTACTTC
v_call: TRBV2; clone_size: few; j_call: TRBJ1-2; d_call: .; cdr3_aa: CASSEGWRAGEGYTF; cdr3_nt: TGTGCCAGCAGTGAAGGGTGGCGGGCTGGCGAAGGCTACACCTTC
v_call: TRBV19; clone_size: .; j_call: TRBJ2-7; d_call: TRBD1; cdr3_aa: CASSISIRDRGSYEQYF; cdr3_nt: TGTGCCAGTAGTATAAGTATTAGGGACAGGGGCTCCTACGAGCAGTACTTC
v_call: TRBV6-1; clone_size: .; j_call: TRBJ1-5; d_call: .; cdr3_aa: CASSSRWQPQHF; cdr3_nt: TGTGCCAGCAGCTCCCGGTGGCAGCCCCAGCATTTT
v_call: TRBV7-8; clone_size: once; j_call: TRBJ2-2; d_call: .; cdr3_aa: CASSLNQRSGELFF; cdr3_nt: TGTGCCAGCAGCTTAAATCAGCGTTCCGGGGAGCTGTTTTTT
v_call: TRBV30; clone_size: few; j_call: TRBJ2-5; d_call: .; cdr3_aa: CAWSFGNRETQYF; cdr3_nt: TGTGCCTGGAGTTTTGGCAACAGGGAGACCCAGTACTTC
v_call: TRBV11-2; clone_size: .; j_call: TRBJ1-4; d_call: .; cdr3_aa: CASRLVGAGDEKLFF; cdr3_nt: TGTGCCAGCCGGCTGGTGGGGGCTGGAGATGAAAAACTGTTTTTT
v_call: TRBV11-2; clone_size: .; j_call: TRBJ1-2; d_call: .; cdr3_aa: CASSLGTAYGYTF; cdr3_nt: TGTGCCAGCAGCTTAGGGACAGCCTATGGCTACACCTTC
v_call: TRBV25-1; clone_size: .; j_call: TRBJ1-5; d_call: .; cdr3_aa: CASSEYRRNQPQHF; cdr3_nt: TGTGCCAGCAGTGAATATCGGCGGAATCAGCCCCAGCATTTT
v_call: TRBV27; clone_size: once; j_call: TRBJ1-6; d_call: TRBD1; cdr3_aa: CASSRRQGALYSPLHF; cdr3_nt: TGTGCCAGCAGTAGACGACAGGGGGCCTTGTATTCACCCCTCCACTTT
v_call: TRBV7-4; clone_size: .; j_call: TRBJ1-2; d_call: .; cdr3_aa: CASSKKGGEFYGYTF; cdr3_nt: TGTGCCAGCAGCAAAAAAGGCGGGGAATTCTATGGCTACACCTTC
v_call: TRBV5-1; clone_size: .; j_call: TRBJ2-1; d_call: .; cdr3_aa: CASSWGSSSYNEQFF; cdr3_nt: TGCGCCAGCAGCTGGGGGTCGAGCTCCTACAATGAGCAGTTCTTC
v_call: TRBV11-3; clone_size: .; j_call: TRBJ1-6; d_call: .; cdr3_aa: CASSLVGESPLHF; cdr3_nt: TGTGCCAGCAGCTTAGTAGGGGAATCACCCCTCCACTTT
v_call: TRBV7-2; clone_size: .; j_call: TRBJ2-7; d_call: TRBD2; cdr3_aa: CASSQTVAGDRLYF; cdr3_nt: TGTGCCAGCAGCCAGACGGTAGCGGGAGATCGGTTGTACTTC
v_call: TRBV7-3; clone_size: .; j_call: TRBJ1-1; d_call: TRBD1; cdr3_aa: CASSYRDRGPNTEAFF; cdr3_nt: TGTGCCAGCAGCTACCGGGACAGGGGCCCCAACACTGAAGCTTTCTTT
v_call: TRBV6-1; clone_size: .; j_call: TRBJ2-1; d_call: .; cdr3_aa: CASSDRRLRFGLPYNEQFF; cdr3_nt: TGTGCCAGCAGTGACAGGAGGCTAAGGTTTGGCCTTCCCTACAATGAGCAGTTCTTC
v_call: TRBV6-4; clone_size: .; j_call: TRBJ2-2; d_call: TRBD2; cdr3_aa: CASSDPGLAGVFF; cdr3_nt: TGTGCCAGCAGTGATCCGGGACTAGCGGGAGTGTTTTTT
v_call: TRBV30; clone_size: .; j_call: TRBJ1-5; d_call: .; cdr3_aa: CAWSGMTAFNQPQHF; cdr3_nt: TGTGCCTGGTCTGGCATGACAGCTTTCAATCAGCCCCAGCATTTT
v_call: TRBV9; clone_size: .; j_call: TRBJ1-2; d_call: .; cdr3_aa: CASSANYGYTF; cdr3_nt: TGTGCCAGCAGCGCTAACTATGGCTACACCTTC
v_call: TRBV5-1; clone_size: .; j_call: TRBJ1-6; d_call: .; cdr3_aa: CASSITGLPLHF; cdr3_nt: TGCGCCAGCAGTATAACAGGGCTCCCCCTCCACTTT
v_call: TRBV5-1; clone_size: .; j_call: TRBJ2-1; d_call: TRBD2; cdr3_aa: CASGELAGWNEQFF; cdr3_nt: TGCGCCAGCGGCGAACTAGCGGGCTGGAATGAGCAGTTCTTC
v_call: TRBV11-2; clone_size: .; j_call: TRBJ2-1; d_call: TRBD1; cdr3_aa: CASTLDGRGRPYNEQFF; cdr3_nt: TGTGCCAGCACCCTAGATGGTAGGGGGCGACCCTACAATGAGCAGTTCTTC
v_call: TRBV20-1; clone_size: .; j_call: TRBJ1-6; d_call: .; cdr3_aa: CSARGDSPLHF; cdr3_nt: TGCAGTGCGAGGGGGGATTCACCCCTCCACTTT
v_call: TRBV5-6; clone_size: .; j_call: TRBJ2-3; d_call: .; cdr3_aa: CASSPSADTQYF; cdr3_nt: TGTGCCAGCAGCCCCAGCGCAGATACGCAGTATTTT
v_call: TRBV6-5; clone_size: .; j_call: TRBJ2-1; d_call: .; cdr3_aa: CASSSVPIWANEQFF; cdr3_nt: TGTGCCAGCAGTTCGGTCCCCATCTGGGCAAATGAGCAGTTCTTC
v_call: TRBV5-5; clone_size: .; j_call: TRBJ2-5; d_call: TRBD1; cdr3_aa: CASTRTGGAWETQYF; cdr3_nt: TGTGCCAGCACCAGGACAGGGGGCGCGTGGGAGACCCAGTACTTC
v_call: TRBV5-1; clone_size: .; j_call: TRBJ2-7; d_call: TRBD1; cdr3_aa: CASSLQGASYEQYF; cdr3_nt: TGCGCCAGCAGCCTACAGGGGGCTTCCTACGAGCAGTACTTC
v_call: TRBV19; clone_size: .; j_call: TRBJ1-2; d_call: .; cdr3_aa: CASSIHQGYGYTF; cdr3_nt: TGTGCCAGTAGTATCCACCAGGGGTATGGCTACACCTTC